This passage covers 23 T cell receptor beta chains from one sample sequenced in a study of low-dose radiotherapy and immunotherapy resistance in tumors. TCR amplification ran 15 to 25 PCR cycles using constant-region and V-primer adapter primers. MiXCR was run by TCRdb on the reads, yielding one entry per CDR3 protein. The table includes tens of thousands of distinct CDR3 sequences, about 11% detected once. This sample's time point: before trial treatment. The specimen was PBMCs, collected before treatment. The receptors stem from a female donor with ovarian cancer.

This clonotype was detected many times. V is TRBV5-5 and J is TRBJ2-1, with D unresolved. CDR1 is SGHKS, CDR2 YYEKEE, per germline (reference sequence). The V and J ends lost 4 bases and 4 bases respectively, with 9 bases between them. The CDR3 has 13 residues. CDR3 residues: CASSPGSYNEQFF. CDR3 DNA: TGTGCCAGCAGCCCGGGCAGTTACAATGAGCAGTTCTTC.

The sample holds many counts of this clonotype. CDR3 DNA sequence: TGTGCCAGCAGCTTAAACCCCGGACAGGGGGAGGGTGGGGAGCAGTTCTTC. Its translation is CASSLNPGQGEGGEQFF. The chain carries TRBV7-3 and TRBJ2-1; TRBD1 matches at 10 bases. With 1 base clipped from V and 10 bases from J, the junction kept 13 bases outside the gene matches. The CDR3 sequence is 17 residues long. Germline V gives CDR1 SGHTA, CDR2 FQGTGA.

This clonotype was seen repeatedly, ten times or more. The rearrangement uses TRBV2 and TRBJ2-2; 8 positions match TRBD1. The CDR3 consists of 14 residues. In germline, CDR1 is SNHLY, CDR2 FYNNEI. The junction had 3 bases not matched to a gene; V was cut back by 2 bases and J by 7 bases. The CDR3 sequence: CASSEQGAGGELFF. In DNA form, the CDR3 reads TGTGCCAGCAGTGAACAGGGGGCGGGCGGGGAGCTGTTTTTT.

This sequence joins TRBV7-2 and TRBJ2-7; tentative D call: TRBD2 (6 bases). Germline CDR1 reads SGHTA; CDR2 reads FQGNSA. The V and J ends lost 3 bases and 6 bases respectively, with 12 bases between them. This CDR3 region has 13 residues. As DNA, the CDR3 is TGTGCCAGCAGCTTCGGGCTGCGGGGCGAGCAGTACTTC. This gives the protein CASSFGLRGEQYF.

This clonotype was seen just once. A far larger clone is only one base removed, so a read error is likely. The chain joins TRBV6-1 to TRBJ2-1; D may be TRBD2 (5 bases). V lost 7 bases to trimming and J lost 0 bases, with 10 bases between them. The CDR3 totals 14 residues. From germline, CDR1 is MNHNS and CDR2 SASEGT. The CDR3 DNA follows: TGTGCCAGCAACGGACTCCGCTCCTACAATGAGCAGTTCTTC. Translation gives CASNGLRSYNEQFF.

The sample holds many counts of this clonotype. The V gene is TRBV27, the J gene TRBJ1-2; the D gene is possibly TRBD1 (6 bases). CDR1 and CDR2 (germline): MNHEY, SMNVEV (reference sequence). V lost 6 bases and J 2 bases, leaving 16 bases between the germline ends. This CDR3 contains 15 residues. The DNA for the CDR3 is TGTGCCAGCAGCCGAAACAGGGAGGGCAACTATGGCTACACCTTC. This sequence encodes CASSRNREGNYGYTF.

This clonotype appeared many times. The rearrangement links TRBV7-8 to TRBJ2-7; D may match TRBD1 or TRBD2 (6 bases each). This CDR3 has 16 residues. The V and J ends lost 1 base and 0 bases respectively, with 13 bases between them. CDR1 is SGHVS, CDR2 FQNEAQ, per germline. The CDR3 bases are TGTGCCAGCAGCTTAGGTGGGGGGCTGGTCTCCTACGAGCAGTACTTC. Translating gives CASSLGGGLVSYEQYF.

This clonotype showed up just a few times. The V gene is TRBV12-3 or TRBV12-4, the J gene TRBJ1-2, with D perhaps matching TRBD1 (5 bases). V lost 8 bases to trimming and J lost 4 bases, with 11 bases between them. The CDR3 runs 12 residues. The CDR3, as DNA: TGTGCCAGCGTTCAAAGGGGCTATGGCTACACCTTC. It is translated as CASVQRGYGYTF.

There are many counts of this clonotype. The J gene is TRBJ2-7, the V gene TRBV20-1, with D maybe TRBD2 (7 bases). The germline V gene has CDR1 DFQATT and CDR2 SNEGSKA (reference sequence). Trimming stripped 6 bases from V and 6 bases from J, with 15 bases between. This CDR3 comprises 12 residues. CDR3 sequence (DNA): TGCAGTGCAGGGGTGGGGGGGCTCGAGCAGTACTTC. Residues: CSAGVGGLEQYF.

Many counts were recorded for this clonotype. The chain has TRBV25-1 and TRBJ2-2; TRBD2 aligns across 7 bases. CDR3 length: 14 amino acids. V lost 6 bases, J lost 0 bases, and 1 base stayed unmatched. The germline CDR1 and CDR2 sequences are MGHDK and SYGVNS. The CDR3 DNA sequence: TGTGCCAGCAGGGGAGGGGCGAACACCGGGGAGCTGTTTTTT. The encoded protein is CASRGGANTGELFF.

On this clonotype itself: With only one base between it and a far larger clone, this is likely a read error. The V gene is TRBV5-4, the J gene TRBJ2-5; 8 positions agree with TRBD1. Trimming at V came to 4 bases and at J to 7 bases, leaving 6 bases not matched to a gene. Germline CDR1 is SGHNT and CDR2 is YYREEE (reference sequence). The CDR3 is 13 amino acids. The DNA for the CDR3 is TGTGCCAGCAGCCGCAGGGGGCAGGGGACCCAGTACTTC. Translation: CASSRRGQGTQYF.

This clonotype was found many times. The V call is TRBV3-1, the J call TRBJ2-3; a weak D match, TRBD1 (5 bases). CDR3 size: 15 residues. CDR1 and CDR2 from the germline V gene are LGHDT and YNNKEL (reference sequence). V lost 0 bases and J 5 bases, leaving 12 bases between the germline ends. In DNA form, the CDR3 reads TGTGCCAGCAGCCAAGATAACAGGTGGAGAGATACGCAGTATTTT. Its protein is CASSQDNRWRDTQYF.

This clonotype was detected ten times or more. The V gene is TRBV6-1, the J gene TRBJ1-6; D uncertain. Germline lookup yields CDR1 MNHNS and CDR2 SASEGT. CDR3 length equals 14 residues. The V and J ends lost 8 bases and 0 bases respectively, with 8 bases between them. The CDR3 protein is CASLYRSYNSPLHF. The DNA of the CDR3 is TGTGCCAGCCTATACCGCTCCTATAATTCACCCCTCCACTTT.

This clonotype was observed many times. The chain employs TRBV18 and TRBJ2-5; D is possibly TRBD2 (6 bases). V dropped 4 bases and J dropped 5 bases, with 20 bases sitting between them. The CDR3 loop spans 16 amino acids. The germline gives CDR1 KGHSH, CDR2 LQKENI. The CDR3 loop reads CASSRLGSWRGETQYF. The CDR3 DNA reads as TGTGCCAGCTCACGCCTCGGGTCCTGGAGGGGCGAGACCCAGTACTTC.

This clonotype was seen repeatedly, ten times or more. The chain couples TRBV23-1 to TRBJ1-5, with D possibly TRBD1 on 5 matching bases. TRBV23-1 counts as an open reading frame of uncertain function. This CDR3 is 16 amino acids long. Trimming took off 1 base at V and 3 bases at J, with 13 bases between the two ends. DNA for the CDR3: TGCGCCAGCAGTCAATACCGGGGCTGTACCAATCAGCCCCAGCATTTT. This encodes CASSQYRGCTNQPQHF.

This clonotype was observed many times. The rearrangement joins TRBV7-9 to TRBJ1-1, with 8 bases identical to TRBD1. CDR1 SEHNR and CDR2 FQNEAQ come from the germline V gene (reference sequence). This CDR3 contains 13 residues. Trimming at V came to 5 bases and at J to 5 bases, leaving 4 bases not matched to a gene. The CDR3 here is CASSKQGGTEAFF. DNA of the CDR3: TGTGCCAGCAGCAAACAGGGGGGGACTGAAGCTTTCTTT.

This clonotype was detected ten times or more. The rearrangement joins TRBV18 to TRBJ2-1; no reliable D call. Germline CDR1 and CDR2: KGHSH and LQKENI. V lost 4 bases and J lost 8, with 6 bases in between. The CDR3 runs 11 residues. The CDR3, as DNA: TGTGCCAGCTCACTCCTCGATGAGCAGTTCTTC. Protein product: CASSLLDEQFF.

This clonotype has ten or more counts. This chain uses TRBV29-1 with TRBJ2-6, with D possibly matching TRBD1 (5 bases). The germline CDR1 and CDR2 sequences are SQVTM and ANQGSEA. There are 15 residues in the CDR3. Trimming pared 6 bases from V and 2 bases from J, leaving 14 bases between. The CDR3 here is CSVDNLETGANVLTF. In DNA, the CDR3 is TGCAGCGTGGACAACTTAGAAACTGGGGCCAACGTCCTGACTTTC.

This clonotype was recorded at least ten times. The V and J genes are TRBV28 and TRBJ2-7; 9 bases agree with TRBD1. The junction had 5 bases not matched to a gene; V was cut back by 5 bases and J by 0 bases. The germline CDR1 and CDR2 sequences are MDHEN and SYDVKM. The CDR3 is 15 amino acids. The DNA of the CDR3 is TGTGCCAGCAGTCTACAGGGGGCGTCCTCCTACGAGCAGTACTTC. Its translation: CASSLQGASSYEQYF.

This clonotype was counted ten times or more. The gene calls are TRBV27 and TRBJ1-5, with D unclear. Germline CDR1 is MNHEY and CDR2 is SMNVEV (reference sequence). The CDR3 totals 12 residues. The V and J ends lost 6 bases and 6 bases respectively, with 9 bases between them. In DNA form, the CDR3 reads TGTGCCAGCAGCCCCTACGGTCAGCCCCAGCATTTT. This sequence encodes CASSPYGQPQHF.

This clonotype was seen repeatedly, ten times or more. The CDR3 DNA reads TGTGCCAGCAGCTCGAGTACAGGGTGGGAGCAGTACTTC. Translation gives CASSSSTGWEQYF. J is TRBJ2-7 and V is TRBV5-5; possible D gene TRBD1, 6 bases. The CDR3 extends over 13 amino acids. V lost 3 bases and J 7 bases, leaving 14 bases between the germline ends. The germline CDR1 and CDR2 sequences are SGHKS and YYEKEE (reference sequence).

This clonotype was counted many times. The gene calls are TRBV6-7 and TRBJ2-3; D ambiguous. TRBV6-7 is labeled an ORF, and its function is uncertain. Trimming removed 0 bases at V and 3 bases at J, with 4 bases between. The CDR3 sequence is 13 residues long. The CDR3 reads CASSYSATDTQYF. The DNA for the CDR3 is TGTGCCAGCAGTTACTCAGCAACAGATACGCAGTATTTT.

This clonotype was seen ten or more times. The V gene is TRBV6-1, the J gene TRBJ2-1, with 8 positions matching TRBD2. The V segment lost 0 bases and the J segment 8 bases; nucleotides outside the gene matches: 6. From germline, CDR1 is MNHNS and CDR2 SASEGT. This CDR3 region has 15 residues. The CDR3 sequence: CASSEASGSGYEQFF. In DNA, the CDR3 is TGTGCCAGCAGTGAAGCCAGCGGGAGTGGTTATGAGCAGTTCTTC.